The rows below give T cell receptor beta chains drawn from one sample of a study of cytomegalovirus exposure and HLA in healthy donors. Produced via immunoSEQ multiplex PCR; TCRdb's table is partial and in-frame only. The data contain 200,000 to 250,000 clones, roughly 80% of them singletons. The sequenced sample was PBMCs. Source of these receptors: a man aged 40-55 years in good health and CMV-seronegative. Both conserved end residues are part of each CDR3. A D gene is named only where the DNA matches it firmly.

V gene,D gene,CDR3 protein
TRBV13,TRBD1,CASSFGQTGGDEQYF
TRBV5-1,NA,CASSLGQGYDTQYF
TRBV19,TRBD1,CASSRTGHQPQHF
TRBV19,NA,CASSSGVGNTIYF
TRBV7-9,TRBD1,CASSYQGAPITDTQYF
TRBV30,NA,CAWSSERHEQYF
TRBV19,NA,CASRPLDRPSGANVLTF
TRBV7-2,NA,CASRGGIDTQYF
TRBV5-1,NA,CASSSGSGKSYNEQFF
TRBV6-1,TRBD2,CASIFGAGGHNEQFF
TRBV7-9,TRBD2,CASSLAGSGRLTDTQYF
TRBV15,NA,CATSSDDWSNTEAFF
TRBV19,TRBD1,CASSAGQGAGYEQYF
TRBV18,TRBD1,CASSRQGPYEQYF
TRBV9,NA,CASSVGDSGNTGELFF
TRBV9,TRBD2,CASSVSGGSTGELFF
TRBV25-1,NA,CASSGQWGANVLTF
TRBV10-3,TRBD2,CAISAGLAQYEQYF
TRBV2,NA,CASSAQDPSSGNTIYF